Each of the 6 T cell receptor beta chains below was sequenced from the same sample in a study of shared clonotypes between healthy human individuals. The method was immunoSEQ multiplex PCR; TCRdb's version includes in-frame clones alone and lacks a portion of them. The sample records roughly 490,000 clones, about three quarters being singletons. Material for sequencing was PBMCs. These receptors were taken from a woman between 40 and 50 years old in good health. Some clones in this sample may be carry-over from other donors' samples.

The rearrangement joins TRBV5-1 to TRBJ2-1; TRBD2 is a possible D gene (5 bases). V gave up 0 bases and J gave up 7 bases, with 14 bases separating them. CDR3 length: 15 amino acids. In germline, CDR1 is SGHRS, CDR2 YFSETQ. CDR3 in amino acids: CASSLDFSRGNEQFF. As DNA, the CDR3 is TGCGCCAGCAGCTTGGACTTCTCCCGCGGGAATGAGCAGTTCTTC.

This clone was seen a handful of times. The J gene is TRBJ2-1, the V gene TRBV19, with D tentatively TRBD1 or TRBD2 (5 bases each). The length of the CDR3 is 12 residues. The germline gives CDR1 LNHDA, CDR2 SQIVND (reference sequence). V lost 3 bases and J lost 15, with 15 bases in between. Written as DNA, the CDR3 is TGTGCCAGTAGTATCATGGGGGTTTCGCTGTTCTTC. Translation gives CASSIMGVSLFF. The full variable domain, in which reference TRBV19 and TRBJ2-1 provide the parts outside the CDR3, is DGGITQSPKYLFRKEGQNVTLSCEQNLNHDAMYWYRQDPGQGLRLIYYSQIVNDFQKGDIAEGYSVSREKKESFPLTVTSAQKNPTAFYLCASSIMGVSLFFGPGTRLTVL.

V and J are TRBV2 and TRBJ1-1; TRBD1 agrees at 7 bases. The CDR3 spans 12 residues. Germline values: CDR1 SNHLY, CDR2 FYNNEI. The V and J ends lost 10 bases and 7 bases, in that order; junction bases with no gene match: 9. CDR3 amino acids: CAIYRGPGEAFF. CDR3 sequence (DNA): TGTGCCATCTACAGGGGCCCGGGTGAAGCTTTCTTT.

This chain connects TRBV2 to TRBJ2-5; 10 bases map to TRBD1. The DNA matches TRBJ2-7 better at its end, which makes the J call doubtful. The CDR3 loop spans 14 amino acids. The germline gives CDR1 SNHLY, CDR2 FYNNEI. The CDR3 nucleotides read TGTGCCAGCAGCCCCAGACAGGGGGCTAACGAGCAGTACTTC. Protein product: CASSPRQGANEQYF.

The chain employs TRBV7-9 and TRBJ2-7; D might be TRBD1 (8 bases). The CDR3 spans 13 residues. Germline-derived CDR1 and CDR2 are SEHNR and FQNEAQ (reference sequence). Trimming removed 5 bases from V and 3 bases from J, with 11 bases in between. The CDR3 loop is CASSTGGVYEQYF. CDR3 nucleotide sequence: TGTGCCAGCAGCACAGGGGGGGTCTACGAGCAGTACTTC.

The genes are TRBV5-1 and TRBJ2-7; 9 bases are shared with TRBD2. The junction had 13 bases not matched to a gene; V was cut back by 4 bases and J by 5 bases. From germline, CDR1 is SGHRS and CDR2 YFSETQ. The CDR3 contains 16 residues. CDR3 region: CASSPFLAGSNHEQYF. Here the CDR3 DNA reads TGCGCCAGCAGCCCCTTTCTAGCGGGATCTAATCACGAGCAGTACTTC.